The source of this T cell receptor beta chain is a study of T cell responses to AZD1222 COVID-19 vaccine. Assay: immunoSEQ multiplex PCR; the TCRdb copy retains only in-frame clones and omits some. Counted here are roughly 44,000 clones, approximately 83% occurring once; the ten biggest clones make up about 50%. The length of the CDR3 is 15 residues. V lost 5 bases and J lost 0; bases outside the gene matches: 2. Germline V gene lookup returns CDR1 MNHEY and CDR2 SMNVEV (reference sequence). Here the sequenced sample was peripheral blood, taken on day 0 of AZD1222 vaccination. This chain uses TRBV27 with TRBJ1-5, with 9 bases identical to TRBD1. The clonotype originates from an adult in good health. The CDR3 here is CASSPGQGSNQPQHF. CDR3 in DNA: TGTGCCAGCAGTCCGGGACAGGGTAGCAATCAGCCCCAGCATTTT.